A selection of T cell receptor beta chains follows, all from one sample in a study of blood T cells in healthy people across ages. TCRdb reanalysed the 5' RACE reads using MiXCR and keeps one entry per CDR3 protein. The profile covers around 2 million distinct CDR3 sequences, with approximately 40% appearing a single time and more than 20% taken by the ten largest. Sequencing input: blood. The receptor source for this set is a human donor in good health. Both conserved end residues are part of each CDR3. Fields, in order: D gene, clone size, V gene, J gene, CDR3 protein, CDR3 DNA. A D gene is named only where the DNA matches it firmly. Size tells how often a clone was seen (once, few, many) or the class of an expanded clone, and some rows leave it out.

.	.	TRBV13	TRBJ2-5	CASSLAETVTKETQYF	TGTGCCAGCAGCTTAGCCGAGACAGTAACCAAAGAGACCCAGTACTTC
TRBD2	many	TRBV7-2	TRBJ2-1	CASSLDASGYNEQFF	TGTGCCAGCAGCTTAGATGCTAGCGGATACAATGAGCAGTTCTTC
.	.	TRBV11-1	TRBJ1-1	CASSLVLGDTEAFF	TGTGCCAGCAGCTTAGTTCTCGGGGACACTGAAGCTTTCTTT
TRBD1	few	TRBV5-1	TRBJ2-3	CASSSTGEDTQYF	TGCGCCAGCAGCTCGACAGGGGAGGATACGCAGTATTTT
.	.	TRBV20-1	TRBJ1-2	CSARGPNEVDKNGYTF	TGCAGTGCTAGAGGCCCCAATGAGGTGGACAAGAATGGCTACACCTTC
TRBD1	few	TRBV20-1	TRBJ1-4	CSAKDRVKEKLFF	TGCAGTGCCAAGGACAGGGTAAAGGAAAAACTGTTTTTT
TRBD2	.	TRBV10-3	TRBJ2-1	CATSDSSGGALYEQFF	TGTGCCACCAGTGATTCTAGCGGGGGGGCCCTGTATGAGCAGTTCTTC
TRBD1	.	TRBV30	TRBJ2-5	CAWSVYRGETQYF	TGTGCCTGGAGTGTGTACAGGGGTGAGACCCAGTACTTC
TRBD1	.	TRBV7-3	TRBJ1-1	CASSFTGGGGLTEAFF	TGTGCCAGCAGCTTTACAGGGGGCGGGGGGCTCACTGAAGCTTTCTTT
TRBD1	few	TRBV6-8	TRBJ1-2	CASLESEDRGDYGYTF	TGTGCCAGCCTCGAATCCGAGGACAGGGGAGACTATGGCTACACCTTC
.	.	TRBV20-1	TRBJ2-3	CSASSHTDTRYF	TGCAGTGCTAGTTCTCACACAGATACGCGGTATTTT
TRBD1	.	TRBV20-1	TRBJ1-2	CSALTRTGANTF	TGCAGTGCCCTAACCCGGACAGGGGCGAACACCTTC
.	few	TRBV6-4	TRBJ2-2	CASSDRVTGELFF	TGTGCCAGCAGTGATCGAGTAACCGGGGAGCTGTTTTTT
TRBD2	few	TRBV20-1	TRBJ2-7	CSAREASGVYEQYF	TGCAGTGCTAGAGAGGCTAGCGGGGTCTACGAGCAGTACTTC
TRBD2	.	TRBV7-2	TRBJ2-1	CASSTHPGTSGDEQFF	TGTGCCAGCAGCACCCACCCCGGGACTAGCGGGGACGAGCAGTTCTTC
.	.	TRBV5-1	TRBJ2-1	CASSLYPRSWGNERFF	TGCGCCAGCAGCTTGTACCCAAGGTCGTGGGGGAATGAGCGGTTCTTC
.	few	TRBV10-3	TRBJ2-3	CAIKTDSASTDTQYF	TGTGCCATCAAGACAGACAGTGCTAGCACAGATACGCAGTATTTT
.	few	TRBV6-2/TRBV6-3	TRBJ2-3	CASSRHRHLTDTQYF	TGTGCCAGCAGTCGCCACAGGCATCTCACAGATACGCAGTATTTT
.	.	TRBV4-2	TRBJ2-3	CASSQGSAGTGDTQYF	TGTGCCAGCAGCCAAGGTAGTGCGGGCACGGGGGATACGCAGTATTTT
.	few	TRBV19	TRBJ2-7	CASSEYGVGKQYF	TGTGCCAGTAGTGAGTACGGGGTGGGCAAGCAGTACTTC
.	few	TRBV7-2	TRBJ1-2	CASTLSWSGYTF	TGTGCCAGCACCCTTTCGTGGAGTGGCTACACCTTC
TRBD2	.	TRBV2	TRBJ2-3	CASSGVSGEDRGTDTQYF	TGTGCCAGCAGCGGGGTTAGCGGGGAAGACCGCGGGACAGATACGCAGTATTTT
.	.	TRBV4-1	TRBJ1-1	CASSQVRFIQGSNAFF	TGCGCCAGCAGCCAAGTAAGATTTATTCAGGGATCCAATGCTTTCTTT
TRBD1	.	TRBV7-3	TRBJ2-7	CASSFKGGQTGQGAYEQYF	TGTGCCAGCAGCTTTAAAGGGGGGCAGACCGGGCAGGGGGCTTACGAGCAGTACTTC
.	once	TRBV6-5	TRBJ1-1	CASSYSNFFAFF	TGTGCCAGCAGTTACTCGAATTTTTTTGCTTTCTTT
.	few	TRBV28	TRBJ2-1	CASSLYGREQFF	TGTGCCAGCAGTTTATACGGACGGGAGCAGTTCTTC
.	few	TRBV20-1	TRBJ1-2	CSARGQGEEGLYGYTF	TGCAGTGCTAGAGGTCAAGGTGAAGAGGGGTTGTATGGCTACACCTTC
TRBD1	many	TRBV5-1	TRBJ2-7	CASSLGQGLSYEQYF	TGCGCCAGCAGCCTAGGACAGGGGCTTTCCTACGAGCAGTACTTC
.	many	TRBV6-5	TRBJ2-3	CASSYSTAGSTDTQYF	TGTGCCAGCAGTTATTCTACTGCGGGGAGCACAGATACGCAGTATTTT
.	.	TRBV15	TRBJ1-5	CATSRRGRLSNQPQHF	TGTGCCACCAGCAGACGAGGGAGGCTTAGCAATCAGCCCCAGCATTTT
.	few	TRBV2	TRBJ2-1	CASRGLATYNEQFF	TGTGCCAGTAGGGGGCTAGCGACATACAATGAGCAGTTCTTC
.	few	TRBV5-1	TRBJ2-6	CASSSDRSSGANVLTF	TGCGCCAGCAGCTCTGACAGGAGCTCTGGGGCCAACGTCCTGACTTTC
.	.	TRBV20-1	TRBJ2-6	CSFYSGANVLTF	TGCAGTTTTTATTCTGGGGCCAACGTCCTGACTTTC
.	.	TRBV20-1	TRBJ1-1	CSVRGYTEAFF	TGCAGTGTCCGAGGGTACACTGAAGCTTTCTTT
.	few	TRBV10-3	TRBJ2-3	CAIRPDPADTQYF	TGTGCCATCAGGCCTGACCCTGCGGATACGCAGTATTTT
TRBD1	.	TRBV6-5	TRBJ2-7	CASRPGTVAYEQYF	TGTGCCAGCCGCCCCGGGACAGTTGCCTACGAGCAGTACTTC
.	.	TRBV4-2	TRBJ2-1	CASSQDGDSEPNEQFF	TGTGCCAGCAGCCAAGATGGGGACTCAGAACCCAATGAGCAGTTCTTC
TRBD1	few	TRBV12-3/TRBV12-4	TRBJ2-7	CASSRQPGQGTFSVHEQYF	TGTGCCAGCAGTCGCCAACCGGGACAGGGTACGTTCTCCGTCCACGAGCAGTACTTC
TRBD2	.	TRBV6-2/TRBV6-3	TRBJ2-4	CVSTIRGGEIAKNIQYF	TGTGTCAGTACCATCCGGGGGGGCGAAATAGCCAAAAACATTCAGTACTTC
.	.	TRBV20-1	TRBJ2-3	CSARPSTDTQYF	TGCAGTGCTAGACCTAGCACAGATACGCAGTATTTT
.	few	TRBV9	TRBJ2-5	CASSVGDSPREQYF	TGTGCCAGCAGCGTAGGGGACTCACCTAGGGAGCAGTACTTC
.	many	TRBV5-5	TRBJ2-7	CASSLDGLYYEQYF	TGTGCCAGCAGCTTGGACGGGCTTTACTACGAGCAGTACTTC
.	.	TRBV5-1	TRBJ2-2	CASSLPGLNTGELFF	TGCGCCAGCAGCTTGCCGGGCCTGAACACCGGGGAGCTGTTTTTT
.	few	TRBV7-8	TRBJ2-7	CASSSSSGTIYEQYF	TGTGCCAGCAGCTCCAGCTCCGGGACAATCTACGAGCAGTACTTC